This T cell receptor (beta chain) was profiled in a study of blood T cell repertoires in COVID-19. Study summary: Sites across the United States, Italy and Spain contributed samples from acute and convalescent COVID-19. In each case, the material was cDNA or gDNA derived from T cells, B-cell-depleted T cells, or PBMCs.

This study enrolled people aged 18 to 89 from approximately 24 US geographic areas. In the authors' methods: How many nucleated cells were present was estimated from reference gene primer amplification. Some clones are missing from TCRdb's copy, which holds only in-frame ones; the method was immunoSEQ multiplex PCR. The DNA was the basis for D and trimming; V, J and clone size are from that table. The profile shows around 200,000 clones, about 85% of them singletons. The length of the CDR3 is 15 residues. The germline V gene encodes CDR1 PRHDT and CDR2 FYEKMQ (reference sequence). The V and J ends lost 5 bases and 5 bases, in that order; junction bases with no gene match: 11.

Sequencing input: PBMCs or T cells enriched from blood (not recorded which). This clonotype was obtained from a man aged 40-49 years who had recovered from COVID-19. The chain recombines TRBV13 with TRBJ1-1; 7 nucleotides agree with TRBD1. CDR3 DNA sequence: TGTGCCAGCAGCCCGCGACAGGGTTGGAGGACTGAAGCTTTCTTT. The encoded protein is CASSPRQGWRTEAFF. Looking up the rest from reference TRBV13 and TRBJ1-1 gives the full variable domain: AAGVIQSPRHLIKEKRETATLKCYPIPRHDTVYWYQQGPGQDPQFLISFYEKMQSDKGSIPDRFSAQQFSDYHSELNMSSLELGDSALYFCASSPRQGWRTEAFFGQGTRLTVV.